This TCR beta chain emerged from a study of human T cells and chemical hapten exposure. Looking at the study overall: During the roughly 25-week study period, patients had diphenylcyclopropenone applied to the scalp every week. Slight differences in pooled library volume were the main source of varying TCR yields across samples.

TCRdb reprocessed the RACE reads with MiXCR, giving one entry per CDR3 protein. This table holds more than 90,000 distinct CDR3 sequences, more than 9.5% found once. Time point here: patch test 2, 6 weeks after DPC sensitization. Treatment of the sample: therapeutic diphenylcyclopropenone sensitization with weekly scalp DPC. Turning to this clonotype: Its antigen is unknown.

Unmatched junction bases numbered 5, after V lost 2 bases and J lost 4 bases. Per the germline V gene, CDR1 is SGHTA and CDR2 is FQGTGA. This CDR3 has 15 residues. Study results and caveats: Healthy individuals' immune responses may differ from those of donors, who had alopecia. TCRs exceeding a frequency of 1 in 1000 stayed unchanged under DPC sensitization.

The source material was whole blood, sampled in connection with sensitization to the hapten diphenylcyclopropenone (DPC). This chain links TRBV7-3 with TRBJ2-3; TRBD1 matches at 8 bases. This TCR derives from a woman aged 40 to 55 with alopecia areata. Some clones in this sample may be carry-over from other donors' samples. This CDR3 is CASSLQPGGADTQYF. CDR3 DNA sequence: TGTGCCAGCAGCTTACAACCAGGGGGCGCAGATACGCAGTATTTT.